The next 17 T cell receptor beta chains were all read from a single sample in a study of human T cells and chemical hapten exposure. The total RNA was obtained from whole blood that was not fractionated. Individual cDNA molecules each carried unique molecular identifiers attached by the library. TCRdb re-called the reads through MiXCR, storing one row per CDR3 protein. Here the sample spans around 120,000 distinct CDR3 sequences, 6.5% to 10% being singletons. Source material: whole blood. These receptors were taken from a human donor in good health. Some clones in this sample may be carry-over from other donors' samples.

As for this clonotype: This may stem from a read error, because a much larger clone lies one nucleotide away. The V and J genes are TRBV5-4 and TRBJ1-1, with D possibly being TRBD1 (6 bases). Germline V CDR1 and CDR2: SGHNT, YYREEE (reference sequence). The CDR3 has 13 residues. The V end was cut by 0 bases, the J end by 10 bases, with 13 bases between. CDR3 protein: CASSLGQELSAFF. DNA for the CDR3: TGTGCCAGCAGCTTGGGACAGGAGTTATCAGCTTTCTTT.

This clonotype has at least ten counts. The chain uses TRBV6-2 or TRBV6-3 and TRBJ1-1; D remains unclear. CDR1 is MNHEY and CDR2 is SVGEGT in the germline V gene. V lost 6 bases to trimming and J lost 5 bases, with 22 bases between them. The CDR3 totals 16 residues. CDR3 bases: TGTGCCAGCAGAGTTAATTTGAGAAAAAGGGTGACTGAAGCTTTCTTT. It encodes CASRVNLRKRVTEAFF.

The CDR3 spells CASSPTTQETQYF. CDR3 nucleotides: TGCGCCAGCAGCCCCACAACTCAAGAGACCCAGTACTTC. This chain connects TRBV4-3 to TRBJ2-5; D gene uncertain. Deletions cut 4 bases from V and 2 bases from J, with 8 bases between. Germline CDR1 LGHNA, CDR2 YSLEER. The CDR3 is 13 residues long.

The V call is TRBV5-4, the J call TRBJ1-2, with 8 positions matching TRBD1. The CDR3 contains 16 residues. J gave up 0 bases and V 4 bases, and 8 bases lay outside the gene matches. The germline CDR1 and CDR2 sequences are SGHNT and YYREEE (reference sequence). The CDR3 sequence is CASSPGTGNSNYGYTF. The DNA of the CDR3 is TGTGCCAGCAGCCCCGGGACAGGAAATTCTAACTATGGCTACACCTTC.

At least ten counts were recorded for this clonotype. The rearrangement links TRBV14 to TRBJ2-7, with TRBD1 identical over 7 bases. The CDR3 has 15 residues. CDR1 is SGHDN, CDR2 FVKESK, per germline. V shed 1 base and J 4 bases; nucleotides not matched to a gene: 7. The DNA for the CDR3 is TGTGCCAGCAGCCAAGGGATCGGCAGGGGGTACGAGCAGTACTTC. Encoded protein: CASSQGIGRGYEQYF.

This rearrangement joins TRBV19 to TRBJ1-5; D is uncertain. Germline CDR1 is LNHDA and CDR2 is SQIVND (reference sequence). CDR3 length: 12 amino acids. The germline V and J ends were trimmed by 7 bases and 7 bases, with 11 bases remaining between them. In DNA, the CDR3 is TGTGCCAGTATTGGAAGAAAACAGCCCCAGCATTTT. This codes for CASIGRKQPQHF. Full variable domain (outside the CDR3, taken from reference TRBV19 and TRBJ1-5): DGGITQSPKYLFRKEGQNVTLSCEQNLNHDAMYWYRQDPGQGLRLIYYSQIVNDFQKGDIAEGYSVSREKKESFPLTVTSAQKNPTAFYLCASIGRKQPQHFGDGTRLSIL.

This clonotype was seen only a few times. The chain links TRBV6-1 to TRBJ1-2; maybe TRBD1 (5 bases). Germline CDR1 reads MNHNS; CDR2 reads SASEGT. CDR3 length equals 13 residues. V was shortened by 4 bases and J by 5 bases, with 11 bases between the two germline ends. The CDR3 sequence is CASSVGTEYGYTF. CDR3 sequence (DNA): TGTGCCAGCAGTGTGGGGACGGAGTATGGCTACACCTTC.

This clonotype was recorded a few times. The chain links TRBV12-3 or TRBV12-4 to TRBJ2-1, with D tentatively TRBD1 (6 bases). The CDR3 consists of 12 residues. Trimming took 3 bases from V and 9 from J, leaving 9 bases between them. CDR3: CASSLLGGEQFF. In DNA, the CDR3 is TGTGCCAGCAGTTTGCTAGGGGGTGAGCAGTTCTTC.

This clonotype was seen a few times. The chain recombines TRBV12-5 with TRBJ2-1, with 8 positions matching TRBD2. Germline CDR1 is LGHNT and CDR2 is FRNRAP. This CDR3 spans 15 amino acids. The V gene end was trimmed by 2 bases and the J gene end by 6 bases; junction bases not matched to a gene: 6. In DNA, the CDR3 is TGTGCTAGTGGTTTGAATAGCGGGGTCGTCAATGAGCAGTTCTTC. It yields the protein CASGLNSGVVNEQFF.

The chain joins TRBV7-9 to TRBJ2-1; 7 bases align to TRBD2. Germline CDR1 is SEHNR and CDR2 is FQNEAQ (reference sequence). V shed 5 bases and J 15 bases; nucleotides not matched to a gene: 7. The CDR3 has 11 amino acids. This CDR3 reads CASSPGLHRFF. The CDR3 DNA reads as TGTGCCAGCAGCCCGGGACTACACCGGTTCTTC. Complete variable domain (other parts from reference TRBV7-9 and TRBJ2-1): DTGVSQNPRHKITKRGQNVTFRCDPISEHNRLYWYRQTLGQGPEFLTYFQNEAQLEKSRLLSDRFSAERPKGSFSTLEIQRTEQGDSAMYLCASSPGLHRFFGPGTRLTVL.

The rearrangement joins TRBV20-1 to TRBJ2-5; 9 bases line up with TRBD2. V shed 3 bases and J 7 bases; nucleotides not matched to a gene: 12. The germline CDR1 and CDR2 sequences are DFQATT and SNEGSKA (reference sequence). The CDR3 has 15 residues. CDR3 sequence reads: CSARGHAGGPMTQYF. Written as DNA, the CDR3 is TGCAGTGCTAGGGGCCACGCGGGAGGGCCTATGACCCAGTACTTC.

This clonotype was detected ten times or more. The CDR3 loop reads CASSHYPRGGSTDTQYF. CDR3 nucleotide sequence: TGTGCCAGCAGCCACTATCCTCGCGGGGGGTCCACAGATACGCAGTATTTT. This rearrangement joins TRBV27 to TRBJ2-3; 8 bases are a match to TRBD2. The CDR3 length is 17 residues. V lost 6 bases to trimming and J lost 2 bases; unmatched junction nucleotides: 13. Germline loops: CDR1 MNHEY, CDR2 SMNVEV (reference sequence).

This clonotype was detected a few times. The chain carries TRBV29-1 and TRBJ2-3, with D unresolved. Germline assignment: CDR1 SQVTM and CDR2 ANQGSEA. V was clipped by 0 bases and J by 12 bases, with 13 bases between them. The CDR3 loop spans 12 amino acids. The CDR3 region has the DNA TGCAGCGTTGAAGATCCCTCCTCGATCCAGTATTTT. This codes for CSVEDPSSIQYF.

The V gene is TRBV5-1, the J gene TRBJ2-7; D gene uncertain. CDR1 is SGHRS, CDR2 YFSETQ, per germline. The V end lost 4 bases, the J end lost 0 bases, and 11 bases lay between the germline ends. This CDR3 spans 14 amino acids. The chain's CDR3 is CASSGVAPSYEQYF. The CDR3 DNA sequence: TGCGCCAGCAGCGGGGTCGCACCCTCCTACGAGCAGTACTTC.

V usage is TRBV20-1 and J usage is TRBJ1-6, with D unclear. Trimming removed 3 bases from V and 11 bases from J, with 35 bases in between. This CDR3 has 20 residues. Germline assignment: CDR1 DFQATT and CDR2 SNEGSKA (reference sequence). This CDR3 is CSASDPSGAQIPEIYAPLHF. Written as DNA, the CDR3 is TGCAGTGCTAGTGATCCCTCAGGAGCACAGATTCCCGAGATCTATGCACCCCTCCACTTT.

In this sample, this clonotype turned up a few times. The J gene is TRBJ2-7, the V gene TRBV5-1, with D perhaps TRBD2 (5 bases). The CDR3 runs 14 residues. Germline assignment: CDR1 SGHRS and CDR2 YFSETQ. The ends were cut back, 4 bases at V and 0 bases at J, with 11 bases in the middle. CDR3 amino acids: CASSPGVPSYEQYF. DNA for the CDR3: TGCGCCAGCAGCCCCGGGGTCCCCTCCTACGAGCAGTACTTC.

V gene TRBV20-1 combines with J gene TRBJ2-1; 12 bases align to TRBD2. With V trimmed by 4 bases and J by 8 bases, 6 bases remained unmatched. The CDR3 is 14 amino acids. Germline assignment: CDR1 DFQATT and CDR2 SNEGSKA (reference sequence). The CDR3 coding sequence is TGCAGTGCTACACTAGCGGGGGGTAAGGATGAGCAGTTCTTC. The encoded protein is CSATLAGGKDEQFF.